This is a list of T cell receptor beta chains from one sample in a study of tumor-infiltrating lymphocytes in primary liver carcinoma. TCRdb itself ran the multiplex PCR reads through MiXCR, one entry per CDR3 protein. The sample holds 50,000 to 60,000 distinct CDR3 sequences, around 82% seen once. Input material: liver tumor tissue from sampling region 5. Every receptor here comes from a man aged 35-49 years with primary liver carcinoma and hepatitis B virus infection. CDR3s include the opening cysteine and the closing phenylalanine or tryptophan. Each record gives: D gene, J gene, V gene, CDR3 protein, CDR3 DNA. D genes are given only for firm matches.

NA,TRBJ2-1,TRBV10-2,CANSESNRGQGF,TGCGCCAACAGTGAGTCGAATCGGGGTCAGGGCTTC
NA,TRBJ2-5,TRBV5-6,CARSLEASKETQYF,TGTGCCAGGAGCTTGGAGGCTAGCAAAGAGACTCAGTACTTC
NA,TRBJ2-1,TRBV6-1,CASSETCGMYNEQFF,TGTGCTAGCAGTGAGACATGTGGTATGTACAATGAGCAGTTCTTC
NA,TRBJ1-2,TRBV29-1,CSAMSAGKRNYGCAF,NA
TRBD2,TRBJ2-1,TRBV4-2,CASNQEVAGASYNEQFF,TGCGCCAGCAACCAAGAGGTAGCGGGGGCCTCCTACAATGAACAGTTCTTC
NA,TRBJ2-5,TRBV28,CASSLARSGETQYF,TGTGCCAGCAGTCTTGCAAGGTCGGGAGAGACCCAGTACTTC
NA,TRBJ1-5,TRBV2,CASGWGAGNQPQHF,NA
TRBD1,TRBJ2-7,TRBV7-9,CASCQGQSEQYF,TGTGCCAGCTGTCAGGGACAGAGCGAGCAGTACTTC
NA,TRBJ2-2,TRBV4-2,CASSQGQIGRELFF,TGTGCCAGCAGCCAAGGTCAAATTGGCAGGGAACTGTTTTTT
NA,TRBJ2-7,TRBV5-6,CASNFGKGKEHYF,TGTGCCAGCAACTTCGGGAAGGGGAAAGAGCATTACTTC